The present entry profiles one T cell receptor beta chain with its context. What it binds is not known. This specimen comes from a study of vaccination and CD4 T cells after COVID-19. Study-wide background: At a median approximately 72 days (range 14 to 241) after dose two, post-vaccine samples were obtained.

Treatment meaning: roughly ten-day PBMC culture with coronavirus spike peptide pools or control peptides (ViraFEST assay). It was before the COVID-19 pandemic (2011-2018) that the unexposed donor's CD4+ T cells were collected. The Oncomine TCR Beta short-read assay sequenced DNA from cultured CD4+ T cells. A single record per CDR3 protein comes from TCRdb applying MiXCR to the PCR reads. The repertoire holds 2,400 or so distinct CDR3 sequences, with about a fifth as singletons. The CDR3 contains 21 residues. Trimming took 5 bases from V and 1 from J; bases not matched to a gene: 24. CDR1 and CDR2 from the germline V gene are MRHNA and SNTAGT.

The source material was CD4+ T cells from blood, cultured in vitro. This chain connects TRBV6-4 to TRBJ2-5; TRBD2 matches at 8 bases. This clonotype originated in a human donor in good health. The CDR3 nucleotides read TGTGCCAGCAGTCACCGAACCAGGATCGGTATGAGCGGGAGCCCCCAAGAGACCCAGTACTTC. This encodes CASSHRTRIGMSGSPQETQYF.